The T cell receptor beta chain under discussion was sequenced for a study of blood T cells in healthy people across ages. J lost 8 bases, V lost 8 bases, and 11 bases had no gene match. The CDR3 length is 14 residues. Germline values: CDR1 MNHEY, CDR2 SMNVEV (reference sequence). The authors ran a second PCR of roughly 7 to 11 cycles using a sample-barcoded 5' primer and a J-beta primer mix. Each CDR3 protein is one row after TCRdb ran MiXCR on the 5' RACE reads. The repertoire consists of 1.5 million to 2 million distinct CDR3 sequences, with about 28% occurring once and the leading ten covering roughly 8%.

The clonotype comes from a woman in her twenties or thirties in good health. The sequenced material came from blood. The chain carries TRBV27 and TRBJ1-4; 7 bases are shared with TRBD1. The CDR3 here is CASSDRDSREKLFF. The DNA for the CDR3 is TGTGCCAGCTCCGACCGGGACAGTAGAGAAAAACTGTTTTTT.